This is a list of T cell receptor beta chains from one sample in a study of cytomegalovirus exposure and HLA in healthy donors. The table came from immunoSEQ multiplex PCR; TCRdb's copy has only in-frame clones and leaves some out. The data show around 170,000 clones, around 77% seen once. Sequencing used PBMCs. These receptors were taken from a man in his forties in good health and CMV-seronegative. Both conserved end residues are part of each CDR3. D genes are given only for firm matches. Clone size, where shown, is once, few, many, or a class for clones that have expanded.

size	V	D	J	DNA	CDR3
NA	TRBV7-2	TRBD2	TRBJ2-7	TGTGCCAGCAGCTTATTAACGGGAGGGTACGAGCAGTACTTC	CASSLLTGGYEQYF
NA	TRBV4-1	TRBD1	TRBJ2-7	TGCGCCAGCAGCCAGATGACAGGGGATAACGAGCAGTACTTC	CASSQMTGDNEQYF
NA	TRBV6-1	NA	TRBJ1-2	TGTGCCAGCAGTGAACGCGAAGCCTATTCGTGCACCTTC	CASSEREAYSCTF
NA	TRBV7-2	TRBD1	TRBJ2-1	TGTGCCAGCAGCGCGTCCAGGGGGAATGAGCAGTTCTTC	CASSASRGNEQFF
NA	TRBV2	NA	TRBJ2-3	TGTGCCAGCAGTCCCCGAGGCGCGCAGTATTTT	CASSPRGAQYF
NA	TRBV4-1	NA	TRBJ1-2	TGCGCCAGCAGCCAAGCCAGGGCCGCGACGGGCTATGGCTACACCTTC	CASSQARAATGYGYTF
NA	TRBV27	TRBD1	TRBJ1-2	TGTGCCAGCAGTCCCCTGGGACAGGGGGGGGGCTACACCTTC	CASSPLGQGGGYTF
NA	TRBV27	TRBD2	TRBJ2-1	TGTGCCAGTGGGGGACTAGCGGGCTACAATGAGCAGTTCTTC	CASGGLAGYNEQFF
NA	TRBV5-1	TRBD1	TRBJ2-1	TGCGCCAGCAGCTCGGTCCGGGACAGGGGGCCCAATGAGCAGTTCTTC	CASSSVRDRGPNEQFF
NA	TRBV2	NA	TRBJ1-5	TGTGCCAGCAGTGAAACAGGGATTAGAAGCAATCAGCCCCAGCATTTT	CASSETGIRSNQPQHF
NA	TRBV15	NA	TRBJ1-5	TGTGCCACCGCTCCGGGAAATCAGCCCCAGCATTTT	CATAPGNQPQHF
NA	TRBV19	NA	TRBJ1-5	TGTGCCAGTAGTATTGAGGCTCAGCCCCAGCATTTT	CASSIEAQPQHF
NA	TRBV5-6	NA	TRBJ2-3	TGTGCCAGCAGCTTGTACGCGGGCAGCACAGATACGCAGTATTTT	CASSLYAGSTDTQYF
NA	TRBV5-1	TRBD2	TRBJ2-5	TGCGCCAGCAGCTTGGGGGTAGCGGGAGGGCAAGAGACCCAGTACTTC	CASSLGVAGGQETQYF
NA	TRBV6-5	TRBD1	TRBJ2-7	TGTGCCAGCAGTTACTCCGACAGGGAGGAGCAGTACTTC	CASSYSDREEQYF
NA	TRBV11-1	NA	TRBJ1-1	TGTGCCAGCAGCTTAGAAAATCGGAACACTGAAGCTTTCTTT	CASSLENRNTEAFF
NA	TRBV14	TRBD2	TRBJ2-1	TGTGCCAGCAGCCCTAGGGTAGGGAGGACTAGCGGGATCAATGAGCAGTTCTTC	CASSPRVGRTSGINEQFF
once	TRBV5-1	NA	TRBJ2-1	TGCGCCAGCAGCTTGCAGGGGTCCTACAATGAGCAGTTCTTC	CASSLQGSYNEQFF
few	TRBV5-6	NA	TRBJ2-7	TGTGCCAGCAGCTTTGGGGAGGCCGCCCACGGGCAGTACTTC	CASSFGEAAHGQYF
NA	TRBV30	TRBD2	TRBJ2-5	TGTGCCTGGAGTGTTGGGGCTAGCGGGAGTTCACAGTACTTC	CAWSVGASGSSQYF
NA	TRBV11-3	TRBD1	TRBJ2-5	TGTGCCAGCAGCCTTGGGTCAGGGGGCTTGGCAGAGACCCAGTACTTC	CASSLGSGGLAETQYF
NA	TRBV9	TRBD2	TRBJ2-1	TGTGCCAGCAGCGTAGTTGGGACGGGAGGAGGCAATGAGCAGTTCTTC	CASSVVGTGGGNEQFF
NA	TRBV11-2	NA	TRBJ2-1	TGTGCCAGCAGCCCCTTTAGGCTAGCACAGGGGCAGTTCTTC	CASSPFRLAQGQFF
NA	TRBV19	TRBD1	TRBJ2-3	TGTGCCAGTAAAACCGGGACAGGGGGGTTTGGCACAGATACGCAGTATTTT	CASKTGTGGFGTDTQYF
NA	TRBV4-1	TRBD2	TRBJ2-7	TGCGCCAGCAGCCGAGCCGGGACTAGCGGCTACGAGCAGTACTTC	CASSRAGTSGYEQYF
few	TRBV6-5	NA	TRBJ2-7	TGTGCCAGCAGGGGGAGCTTCCTCTACGAGCAGTACTTC	CASRGSFLYEQYF
NA	TRBV5-1	TRBD2	TRBJ2-3	TGCGCCAGCAGCAAACTAGCGGCCCTCACAGATACGCAGTATTTT	CASSKLAALTDTQYF
NA	TRBV6-5	NA	TRBJ1-1	TGTGCCAGCAGTTACTCTTTGGGGCAGGAAGGTGAAGCTTTCTTT	CASSYSLGQEGEAFF
NA	TRBV30	NA	TRBJ1-5	TGTGCCTGGAACCAAGGACAGTCCTACAATCAGCCCCAGCATTTT	CAWNQGQSYNQPQHF
NA	TRBV7-6	TRBD1	TRBJ1-4	TGTGCCAGCAGCTCCGGACAGGGGGCGCTGAATGGAAAACTGTTTTTT	CASSSGQGALNGKLFF
NA	TRBV5-5	TRBD2	TRBJ2-5	TGTGCCAGCAGCTCGGTCTACCATCGGACTAGCGGGGAAGAGACCCAGTACTTC	CASSSVYHRTSGEETQYF
NA	TRBV18	NA	TRBJ2-1	TGTGCCAGCCTTGCGTACAATGAGCAGTTCTTC	CASLAYNEQFF
NA	TRBV6-5	NA	TRBJ2-7	TGTGCCAGCAGTTCAGGTTCCGACGGTAGCGGTGGGTACTTC	CASSSGSDGSGGYF
NA	TRBV5-8	NA	TRBJ2-6	TGTGCCAGCAGCTATTACAGGGATAGCTCTGGGGCCAACGTCCTGACTTTC	CASSYYRDSSGANVLTF
NA	TRBV27	NA	TRBJ1-2	TGTGCCAGCAGTTCCAGGACAGAATTCTATGGCTACACCTTC	CASSSRTEFYGYTF
NA	TRBV29-1	NA	TRBJ1-1	TGCAGCGGAAGGGGAACAGAACTGAACACTGAAGCTTTCTTT	CSGRGTELNTEAFF
NA	TRBV5-1	NA	TRBJ1-4	TGCGCCAGCAGCCTCGGGTCTAATGAAAAACTGTTTTTT	CASSLGSNEKLFF
NA	TRBV2	TRBD1	TRBJ1-1	TGTGCCAGCAGTGGCACAGGGGAGGCTTTCTTT	CASSGTGEAFF
NA	TRBV25-1	TRBD1	TRBJ2-2	TGTGCCAGCAGTGGCCATCCGGGACAGGTGAACACCGGGGAGCTGTTTTTT	CASSGHPGQVNTGELFF
NA	TRBV5-1	NA	TRBJ2-2	TGCGCCAGCAGCTCTTCTTCGACAGGAGGCACCGGGGAGCTGTTTTTT	CASSSSSTGGTGELFF
NA	TRBV18	TRBD1	TRBJ1-2	TGTGCCAGCTCACCACGATCGGGACAGACGAACTATGGCTACACCTTC	CASSPRSGQTNYGYTF
NA	TRBV18	NA	TRBJ1-2	TGTGCCAGCTCAATGCAACAGCCAGATGGCTACACCTTC	CASSMQQPDGYTF
NA	TRBV7-2	NA	TRBJ1-1	TGTGCCAGCAGCTTAGGCGGGGGATTGGGAGCTTTCTTT	CASSLGGGLGAFF
NA	TRBV6-5	TRBD2	TRBJ2-1	TGTGCCAGCAAGCCTAGCGGCTACAATGAGCAGTTCTTC	CASKPSGYNEQFF
NA	TRBV5-1	TRBD1	TRBJ1-3	TGCGCCAGCAGCGGGGGGACAGGGGAAAACACCATATATTTT	CASSGGTGENTIYF
NA	TRBV19	TRBD1	TRBJ1-2	TGTGCCAGCGGACAGGGGGCCTATGGCTACACCTTC	CASGQGAYGYTF
NA	TRBV5-1	NA	TRBJ2-1	TGCGCCAGCAAGGGGCCCGGGGGTGAGGGTTACAATGAGCAGTTCTTC	CASKGPGGEGYNEQFF
NA	TRBV9	TRBD1	TRBJ1-4	TGTGCCAGCAGCGTGCTAGGGACAGCTACTAATGAAAAACTGTTTTTT	CASSVLGTATNEKLFF
NA	TRBV7-3	NA	TRBJ2-7	TGTGCCAGCAGCCCGCCAGGCTCCTACGAGCAGTACTTC	CASSPPGSYEQYF
once	TRBV27	TRBD1	TRBJ2-2	TGTGCCAGCAGTTGGGGGCAGGGGGTTCCTTTGAACACCGGGGAGCTGTTTTTT	CASSWGQGVPLNTGELFF
NA	TRBV7-3	NA	TRBJ2-2	TGTGCCAGCAGCTCCTCGAGGGGGGGCACCGGGGAGCTGTTTTTT	CASSSSRGGTGELFF
NA	TRBV6-6	TRBD1	TRBJ1-1	TGTGCCACGAAGACAGGGTTGAACACTGAAGCTTTCTTT	CATKTGLNTEAFF
NA	TRBV5-1	TRBD2	TRBJ2-6	TGCGCCAGCAGCTTGGATTCGGTAGCGGGGTACTCTGGGGCCAACGTCCTGACTTTC	CASSLDSVAGYSGANVLTF
NA	TRBV7-9	TRBD1	TRBJ2-2	TGTGCCAGCAGCTTACGGACAGGGGGGGGTGAGCTGTTTTTT	CASSLRTGGGELFF
NA	TRBV19	NA	TRBJ1-2	TGTGCCAGTAGTATCGGAGGACAGCGCTATGGCTACACCTTC	CASSIGGQRYGYTF
NA	TRBV6-6	NA	TRBJ2-5	TGTGCCAGCACTGATCAAGCGGGAGAGACCCAGTACTTC	CASTDQAGETQYF
NA	TRBV5-1	TRBD2	TRBJ2-7	TGCGCCAGCAGCTTTCTTGCGGGAGAATCCTACGAGCAGTACTTC	CASSFLAGESYEQYF
once	TRBV13	TRBD2	TRBJ2-3	TGTGCCAGCAGCCTCGGGGGGAGGACAGATACGCAGTATTTT	CASSLGGRTDTQYF
NA	TRBV10-1	TRBD1	TRBJ2-7	TGCGCCAGCAGTGATGGGACAGGGGTCGAGCAGTACTTC	CASSDGTGVEQYF